This TCR beta chain was recorded in a study of regulatory T cells in long-lasting Graves disease. Time point meaning: newly diagnosed GD, antithyroid drugs for less than 3 months. Construction of the TCR library relied on RNA isolated from PBMCs. Study-wide results and limits: For persistent Graves' patients, TCR diversity was lower than for newly diagnosed ones. The study found persistent patients shared more public clonotypes (about 3,000) than new patients (about 1,000).

Germline V CDR1 and CDR2: SQVTM, ANQGSEA. Between the trimmed V and J ends, which lost 3 bases and 3 bases, there was a span of 12 bases. The CDR3 covers 13 residues. Sequencing libraries for TCR beta were prepared with iRepertoire HTBI primers and Arm-PCR of CDR3 regions. Original analysis: Throughout the samples, researchers identified 60 to 70 TRBV and 14 TRBJ segments. TCRdb re-analysed the multiplex PCR reads in MiXCR, keeping a single row per CDR3 protein. TCRdb's processing, not the authors', yielded these V and J calls. The sample contains 420,000 or so distinct CDR3 sequences, over 15% of which appear only once. Details on this clonotype: Its antigen is unidentified.

A further study also used this sample, focusing on T cells in Graves' hyperthyroidism and ophthalmopathy.

The sequence was collected from a woman aged 18-29 years with Graves disease. The sequenced sample was peripheral blood mononuclear cells (PBMCs), obtained at new diagnosis, from a patient treated with antithyroid drugs. V is TRBV29-1 and J is TRBJ2-7; TRBD1 might be the D (7 bases). In nucleotides, the CDR3 is TGCAGCGTTGACTGGCAGGGGGGCTACGAGCAGTACTTC. It is translated as CSVDWQGGYEQYF.